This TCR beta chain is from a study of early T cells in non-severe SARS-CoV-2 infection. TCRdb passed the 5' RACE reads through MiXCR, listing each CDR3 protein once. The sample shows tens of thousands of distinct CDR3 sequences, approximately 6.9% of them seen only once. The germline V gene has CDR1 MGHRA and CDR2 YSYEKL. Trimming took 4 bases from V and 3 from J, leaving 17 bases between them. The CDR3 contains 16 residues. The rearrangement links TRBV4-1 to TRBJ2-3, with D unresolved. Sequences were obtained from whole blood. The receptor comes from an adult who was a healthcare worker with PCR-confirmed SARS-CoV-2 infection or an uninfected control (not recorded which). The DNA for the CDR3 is TGCGCCAGCAGCCCTATCCGGGCCGTATCTACAGATACGCAGTATTTT. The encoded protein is CASSPIRAVSTDTQYF.